Below, one T cell receptor beta chain is given with its context. This sample includes further DNA sequences coding for the same CDR3. Germline CDR1 reads WNHNN; CDR2 reads SYGVQD (reference sequence). Between the trimmed V and J ends, which lost 10 bases and 8 bases, there was a span of 12 bases. This CDR3 has 12 amino acids. This entry comes from a study of shared T cell receptors in the human thymus. The assay was immunoSEQ multiplex PCR, and TCRdb's table has in-frame clones only and misses some. The sample consists of about 660,000 clones, 87% of them appearing once. Separately, the same data were catalogued under a study of human thymus T cells. From that report: Among the donors, all were healthy Finnish infants having corrective surgery for congenital heart defects. Thymus tissue was removed during corrective cardiac surgery. Both thymic and peripheral blood repertoires showed apparently biased V and J usage. Highly overlapping thymic repertoires in unrelated individuals were reported by related research.

The chain uses TRBV10-1 and TRBJ1-6; no definite D call. Sequenced material: thymocytes. The TCR was taken from a boy in the first two years of life with a congenital heart defect. CDR3 sequence (DNA): TGCGCCACCCCCCCCGCGGATTCACCCCTCCACTTT. Its translation: CATPPADSPLHF.